The T cell receptor (beta chain) described here comes from a study of T cells in localized non-small cell lung cancer. Study-level findings and limits: Density of T cells in blood, when higher, went with longer overall survival. Analysis by sequencing included only one tumor region, so heterogeneity remains possible. Measurement of T cell clonality placed uninvolved adjacent lung highest, above the level in tumor. In adjacent lung, a median roughly 58 of the top 100 tumor clones were found.

Germline V gene data show CDR1 as GTSNPN and CDR2 as SVGIG (reference sequence). V trimming: 2 bases; J trimming: 15 bases; junction bases outside the gene matches: 3. The CDR3 extends over 11 amino acids. Clones were sequenced by immunoSEQ multiplex PCR, and TCRdb holds only the in-frame ones, with some missing. The sample has just under 80,000 clones; around 82% are singletons. As to this clone: No antigen is known for it.

The clonotype was recovered from a female donor over 55 with stage I lung adenocarcinoma. The chain recombines TRBV30 with TRBJ2-1; 11 bases are shared with TRBD2. The sample in question was peripheral blood, obtained before any cancer treatment. CDR3 nucleotides: TGTGCCTGGAGTAGACTAGCGGGGCGGTTCTTC. Protein product: CAWSRLAGRFF.